This TCR beta chain is from a study of blood T cell repertoires in COVID-19. Whole-study context: COVID-19 samples collected from the United States, Italy and Spain covered acute and convalescent phases.

The data were produced by immunoSEQ multiplex PCR, yet TCRdb's version contains in-frame clones alone and is incomplete. Here the sample spans 60,000 to 75,000 clones, approximately 78% being singletons. Sequencing input: peripheral blood. This TCR was recovered from a human donor in a cohort sampled during active COVID-19.

CDR3 in DNA: TGTGCCAGCAGCTTGGGCGGTAGCGTCCCAGATACGCAGTATTTT. Translated, it gives CASSLGGSVPDTQYF. The rearrangement joins TRBV5-4 to TRBJ2-3, with D maybe TRBD2 (5 bases). Germline V CDR1 and CDR2: SGHNT, YYREEE (reference sequence). The CDR3 covers 15 residues. Trimming removed 0 bases from V and 4 bases from J, with 12 bases in between.